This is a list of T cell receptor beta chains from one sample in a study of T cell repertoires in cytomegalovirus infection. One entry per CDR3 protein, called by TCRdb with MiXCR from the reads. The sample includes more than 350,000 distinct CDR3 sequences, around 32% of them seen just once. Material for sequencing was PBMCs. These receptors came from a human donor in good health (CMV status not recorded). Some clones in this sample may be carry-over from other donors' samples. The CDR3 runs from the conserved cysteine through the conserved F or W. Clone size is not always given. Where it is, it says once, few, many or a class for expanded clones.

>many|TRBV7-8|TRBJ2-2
CASSFVLGTPNTGELFF
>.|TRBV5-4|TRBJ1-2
CASSIPGTPRTF
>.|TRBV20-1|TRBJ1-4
CSTLAGGRGEKLFF
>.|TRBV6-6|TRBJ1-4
CASSSTSEKLFF
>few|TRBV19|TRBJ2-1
CASSRPQGSGLDNEQFF
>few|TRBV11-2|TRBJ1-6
CASSLALGHSPLHF
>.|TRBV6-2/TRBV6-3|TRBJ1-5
CASSYGTGDGQPQPF
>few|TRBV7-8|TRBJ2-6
CASTLRGAGANVLTF
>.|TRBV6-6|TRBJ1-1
CASGHAGTPNTEAFF
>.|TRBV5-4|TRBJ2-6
CASSPLPGRGRGGANVLTF
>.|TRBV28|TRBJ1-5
CASSLLGGNSNQPQHF
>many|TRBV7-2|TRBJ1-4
CASSPGQGTNEKLFF
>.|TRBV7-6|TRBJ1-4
CASSSARAGEKLFF
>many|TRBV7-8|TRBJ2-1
CASSLARNPRGNEQFF
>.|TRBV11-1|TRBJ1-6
CASSLAEYSPLHF
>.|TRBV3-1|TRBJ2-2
CASSQDLPGLAGITGELFF
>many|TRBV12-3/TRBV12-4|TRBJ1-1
CASSLGMGSEAFF
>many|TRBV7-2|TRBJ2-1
CASSLVVEQFF
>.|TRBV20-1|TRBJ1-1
CSASVPGLMNTEAFF
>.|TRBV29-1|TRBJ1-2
CSVDIPDRGNTF
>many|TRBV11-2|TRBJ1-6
CASSFDPAGNSPLHF
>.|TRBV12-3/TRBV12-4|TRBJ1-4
CASGTGGATNEKLFF
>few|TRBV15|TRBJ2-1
CATSRDTQGSDEQFF
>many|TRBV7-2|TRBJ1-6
CASSPHIWAGEGSPLHF
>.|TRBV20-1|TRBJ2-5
CSARDEYREGETQYF
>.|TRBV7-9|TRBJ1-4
CASSPRAAATNEKLFF
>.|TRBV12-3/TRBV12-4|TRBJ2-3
CASSFPTSGDTDTQYF
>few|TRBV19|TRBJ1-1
CASYPPERGRNTEAFF
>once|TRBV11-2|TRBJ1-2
CASSSPGQSTSGGYTF
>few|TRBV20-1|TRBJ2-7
CSHGTGAYEQYF
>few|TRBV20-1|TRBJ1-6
CSVGTVLPNSPLHF
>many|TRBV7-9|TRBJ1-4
CASSRRNEKLFF
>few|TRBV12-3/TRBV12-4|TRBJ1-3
CASTYSGNTIYF
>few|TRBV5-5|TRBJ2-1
CASSFGALGGLLYNEQFF
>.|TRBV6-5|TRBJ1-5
CASSYYRPGQGTPSNQPQHF
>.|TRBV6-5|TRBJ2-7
CASSRRTGSEQYF
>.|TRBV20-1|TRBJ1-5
CSALSGNQPQHF
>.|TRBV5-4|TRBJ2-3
CASSLLGASGEDTQYF
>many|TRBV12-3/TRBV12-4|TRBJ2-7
CASTIGTASYEQYF
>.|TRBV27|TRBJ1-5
CASSTFKGSNQPQHF